This T cell receptor (beta chain) stems from a study of CD8 T cells in ankylosing spondylitis (dated by TCRdb to the late 2010s). General notes on the study: The study set out to find disease-linked TCR variants by profiling T cell receptor beta repertoires in ankylosing spondylitis patients and healthy donors. The full study cohort was made up of about 24 ankylosing spondylitis patients and 108 healthy donors. Samples of peripheral blood were taken, and for ankylosing spondylitis patients, synovial fluid was collected as well.

Ten or more counts support this clonotype. Its antigen is unknown. No base quality information exists; no much larger clone differs at one position. Sequencing relied on an Illumina HiSeq 2500. TCR beta libraries were prepared by quantitative 5'-RACE with molecular barcodes. The source study handled its data this way. To identify disease-linked TCR variants, a new computational method was used, one built on a probabilistic model of VDJ rearrangement. TCRdb redid the processing of the public reads, applying fastp at Q25 and MiXCR, and retained in-frame beta chains. One record per CDR3 amino acid sequence lists the most common genes and DNA. The V and J calls come from TCRdb's annotation, not from the publication. The sample table contains tens of thousands of distinct CDR3 sequences; only one count was recorded for roughly 5% of them. Over 2% of the sample rests with the top ten. Study-wide conclusions, independent of this receptor: A TCR beta motif of several highly homologous amino acid variants appeared characteristic of blood from ankylosing spondylitis patients. The disease-linked clones showed a CD8+ phenotype and occurred at relatively low frequencies in peripheral blood. Significant enrichment of the disease-linked clones was reported in matched synovial fluid samples from ankylosing spondylitis patients. Some motif variants had previously been reported in the synovial fluid and blood of reactive arthritis patients, which suggests shared mechanisms of disease initiation.

V is pruned by 4 bases and J by 8 bases, leaving 6 bases of the junction without a gene match. The CDR3 contains 14 residues, cysteine and phenylalanine counted. The kept DNA is CDR3 alone, 42 bases in frame from the first base. Recombination linked TRBV12-3 or TRBV12-4 to TRBJ1-4, with 8 middle bases fitting TRBD1. The TCR originated in a male donor with ankylosing spondylitis or in good health (not recorded which). Sequences were obtained from blood, either unsorted or a sorted T cell fraction (not recorded which). The CDR3 region reads CASSSAGGGEKLFF. The nucleotides read TGTGCCAGCAGTTCCGCAGGGGGCGGAGAAAAACTGTTTTTT.